This TCR beta chain was sequenced for a study of Graves' ophthalmopathy and Graves' hyperthyroidism. Study observations and caveats: Blood also contained most of the expanded thyroid clonotypes above 0.001 frequency.

Using RNA transcripts, the TCR beta CDR3 regions were amplified. HTBI-primed first-round RT-PCR preceded second-round multiplex PCR. Using its own MiXCR run on the multiplex PCR reads, TCRdb lists one record per CDR3 protein. The sample has 560,000 or so distinct CDR3 sequences, about 40% seen once; the top ten hold around 4%. In this sample, this clonotype turned up a few times. Its cognate antigen is unknown. Certain patients, namely those with other autoimmune diseases, uncontrolled infections, pregnancy or lactation, were excluded. The evidence that diagnosis relied on was clinical symptoms, serum thyroxine, TRAb, thyroid ultrasound and orbital computed tomography. The sequence was obtained from an adult man with Graves' hyperthyroidism. The sample taken for sequencing was peripheral blood or thyroid tissue (not recorded which).

CDR3 coding DNA: TGCGCCAGCAGCTCGGAACCGGGACAGAAGAACACTGAAGCTTTCTTT. Its protein is CASSSEPGQKNTEAFF. This chain links TRBV4-1 with TRBJ1-1, with TRBD1 matching over 7 bases. Trimming removed 5 bases from V and 1 base from J; junction bases left unmatched: 10. Germline CDR1 MGHRA, CDR2 YSYEKL. This CDR3 spans 16 amino acids.